The T cell receptor beta chain under discussion was sequenced for a study of T cell responses to AZD1222 COVID-19 vaccine. The CDR3 contains 15 residues. Deletions cut 1 base from V and 10 bases from J, with 17 bases between. Germline V lookup: CDR1 SGHAT, CDR2 FQNNGV. Concerning this clone itself: Its antigen is as yet unknown.

Some clones are missing from TCRdb's copy, which holds only in-frame ones; the method was immunoSEQ multiplex PCR. The top ten clones hold around 4.1% of a sample with 130,000 to 150,000 clones, more than 75% of them seen once. Notes on the study in general: Without day 14 samples, only post-peak T cell repertoires were studied. The donor cohort was predominantly white British with a female majority, and clonal diversity may have been underestimated. Only a handful of individuals given AZD1222 were seropositive at baseline.

The material sequenced was peripheral blood, taken on day 0 of MenACWY control vaccination. This TCR was recovered from an adult in good health. The chain employs TRBV11-2 and TRBJ2-1; D tentatively reads TRBD1 or TRBD2 (5 bases each). As DNA, the CDR3 is TGTGCCAGCAGCTTAGGGAGGATTCAGGGTTTCGAGCAGTTCTTC. Translating it yields CASSLGRIQGFEQFF.